Listed below are T cell receptor beta chains from one sample, sequenced in a study of shared clonotypes between healthy human individuals. The method was immunoSEQ multiplex PCR; TCRdb's version includes in-frame clones alone and lacks a portion of them. The repertoire holds just under 350,000 clones, with more than 60% as singletons. The sample comprised memory CD4+ T cells sorted from blood. The receptors were sampled from a young man in good health. CDR3s include the opening cysteine and the closing phenylalanine or tryptophan. D genes are given only for firm matches. Expanded clones are given a class, and other clones once, few, many or no size at all.

V gene: TRBV5-8
J gene: TRBJ2-2
D gene: NA
clone size: NA
CDR3 DNA: TGTGCCAGCAGCTACCCGCGGCGGCGGGACACCGGGGAGCTGTTTTTT
CDR3 protein: CASSYPRRRDTGELFF

V gene: TRBV2
J gene: TRBJ2-7
D gene: TRBD1
clone size: NA
CDR3 DNA: TGTGCCAGCAGAAGGGACAGGGGTATTCTTTCGGGGCCCCCCTACGAGCAGTACTTC
CDR3 protein: CASRRDRGILSGPPYEQYF

V gene: TRBV5-1
J gene: TRBJ1-5
D gene: NA
clone size: NA
CDR3 DNA: TGCGCCAGCAGCCCTGGGGCAAATAGCAATCAGCCCCAGCATTTT
CDR3 protein: CASSPGANSNQPQHF

V gene: TRBV20-1
J gene: TRBJ2-7
D gene: NA
clone size: NA
CDR3 DNA: TGCAGTGCTAGAGATGCCTACGAGCAGTACTTC
CDR3 protein: CSARDAYEQYF

V gene: TRBV7-2
J gene: TRBJ1-1
D gene: NA
clone size: few
CDR3 DNA: TGTGCCAGCAGCTTCTCGAACACTGAAGCTTTCTTT
CDR3 protein: CASSFSNTEAFF

V gene: TRBV18
J gene: TRBJ1-2
D gene: TRBD1
clone size: NA
CDR3 DNA: TGTGCCAGCTCAAGACAGGGGTCTTTAGGCTATGGCTACACCTTC
CDR3 protein: CASSRQGSLGYGYTF

V gene: TRBV5-1
J gene: TRBJ2-3
D gene: NA
clone size: NA
CDR3 DNA: TGCGCCAGCAGCCTGCCCGCTAGCACAGATACGCAGTATTTT
CDR3 protein: CASSLPASTDTQYF

V gene: TRBV28
J gene: TRBJ2-7
D gene: NA
clone size: NA
CDR3 DNA: TGTGCCAGCAGTTTACGACAGATGGTCCCCTACGAGCAGTACTTC
CDR3 protein: CASSLRQMVPYEQYF

V gene: TRBV7-2
J gene: TRBJ1-5
D gene: NA
clone size: NA
CDR3 DNA: TGTGCCAGCAGGATGAACAGCAATCAGCCCCAGCATTTT
CDR3 protein: CASRMNSNQPQHF

V gene: TRBV7-8
J gene: TRBJ2-5
D gene: TRBD2
clone size: NA
CDR3 DNA: TGTGCCAGCAGCTTCGGGAGGGCACAGCAAGAGACCCAGTACTTC
CDR3 protein: CASSFGRAQQETQYF

V gene: TRBV7-9
J gene: TRBJ2-7
D gene: NA
clone size: NA
CDR3 DNA: TGTGCCAGCAGCCAGAAAGCGGCTCCTTCCTACGAGCAGTACTTC
CDR3 protein: CASSQKAAPSYEQYF

V gene: TRBV6-5
J gene: TRBJ1-1
D gene: NA
clone size: once
CDR3 DNA: TGTGCCAGCAGATATGGCAGAGCCACTGAAGCTTTCTTT
CDR3 protein: CASRYGRATEAFF

V gene: TRBV12-5
J gene: TRBJ2-3
D gene: TRBD1
clone size: NA
CDR3 DNA: TGTGCTAGTGGACGAGGACAGGGTTTCGAGACGCAGTATTTT
CDR3 protein: CASGRGQGFETQYF

V gene: TRBV29-1
J gene: TRBJ2-1
D gene: TRBD1
clone size: NA
CDR3 DNA: TGCAGCGTGTTCAGGACAGGGAATCCCGAGCAGTTCTTC
CDR3 protein: CSVFRTGNPEQFF

V gene: TRBV5-5
J gene: TRBJ2-3
D gene: TRBD1
clone size: NA
CDR3 DNA: TGTGCCAGCAGCGAAGGACAGGTCGGGGATACGCAGTATTTT
CDR3 protein: CASSEGQVGDTQYF

V gene: TRBV6-5
J gene: TRBJ1-1
D gene: NA
clone size: NA
CDR3 DNA: TGTGCCAGCAGTTACTCGTCAGGCAGCAGGAACACTGAAGCTTTCTTT
CDR3 protein: CASSYSSGSRNTEAFF

V gene: TRBV10-3
J gene: TRBJ2-2
D gene: NA
clone size: NA
CDR3 DNA: TGTGCCATCAGTGAAGGGCAGGGATTCACCGGGGAGCTGTTTTTT
CDR3 protein: CAISEGQGFTGELFF

V gene: TRBV5-4
J gene: TRBJ1-6
D gene: NA
clone size: many
CDR3 DNA: TGTGCCAGCAGCTTGCCAGCAGGACCAAATTCACCCCTCCACTTT
CDR3 protein: CASSLPAGPNSPLHF

V gene: TRBV9
J gene: TRBJ1-2
D gene: TRBD1
clone size: NA
CDR3 DNA: TGTGCCAGCAGCCCGGGACAGAAAAACTATGGCTACACCTTC
CDR3 protein: CASSPGQKNYGYTF

V gene: TRBV14
J gene: TRBJ2-1
D gene: TRBD2
clone size: NA
CDR3 DNA: TGTGCCAGCAGCCAAGATGCGCCTAGCGGGGGATACAATGAGCAGTTCTTC
CDR3 protein: CASSQDAPSGGYNEQFF

V gene: TRBV10-3
J gene: TRBJ2-7
D gene: NA
clone size: NA
CDR3 DNA: TGTGCCATAAGAAGGACAGACTACGAGCAGTACTTC
CDR3 protein: CAIRRTDYEQYF

V gene: TRBV20-1
J gene: TRBJ1-4
D gene: NA
clone size: once
CDR3 DNA: TGCAGCATCCACGGGAATGAAAAACTGTTTTTT
CDR3 protein: CSIHGNEKLFF

V gene: TRBV18
J gene: TRBJ2-3
D gene: TRBD2
clone size: NA
CDR3 DNA: TGTGCCAGCTCACCACTCCTAGCGGGAGGTTCGGATACGCAGTATTTT
CDR3 protein: CASSPLLAGGSDTQYF

V gene: TRBV14
J gene: TRBJ2-1
D gene: NA
clone size: NA
CDR3 DNA: TGTGCCAGCAGCCAGGCGAGCCGCGAGTCCAATGAGCAGTTCTTC
CDR3 protein: CASSQASRESNEQFF

V gene: TRBV10-3
J gene: TRBJ2-5
D gene: NA
clone size: once
CDR3 DNA: TGTGCCATCGGCGGGCCATTCGGAGAGACCCAGTACTTC
CDR3 protein: CAIGGPFGETQYF

V gene: TRBV7-6
J gene: TRBJ2-1
D gene: TRBD2
clone size: NA
CDR3 DNA: TGTGCCAGCAGCGACGCTAGCGGGGGGGACCGGGAGCAGTTCTTC
CDR3 protein: CASSDASGGDREQFF

V gene: TRBV5-1
J gene: TRBJ2-7
D gene: NA
clone size: NA
CDR3 DNA: TGCGCCAGCACCCGCCCCCCCCCGTACGAGCAGTACTTC
CDR3 protein: CASTRPPPYEQYF

V gene: TRBV6-1
J gene: TRBJ2-2
D gene: NA
clone size: NA
CDR3 DNA: TGTGCCAGCAGTGAAGCGCCGACCTCGCTCCGGGAGCTGTTTTTT
CDR3 protein: CASSEAPTSLRELFF

V gene: TRBV7-3
J gene: TRBJ2-1
D gene: NA
clone size: once
CDR3 DNA: TGTGCCAGCAGCTTAACGTGGGATTCCTCCTACAATGAGCAGTTCTTC
CDR3 protein: CASSLTWDSSYNEQFF

V gene: TRBV25-1
J gene: TRBJ1-4
D gene: NA
clone size: NA
CDR3 DNA: TGTGCCAGCAGTGTATGGGGGCCGAATGAAAAACTGTTTTTT
CDR3 protein: CASSVWGPNEKLFF

V gene: TRBV7-9
J gene: TRBJ2-7
D gene: NA
clone size: NA
CDR3 DNA: TGTGCCAGCAGCTTTCGCAAGGAGTTCTACGAGCAGTACTTC
CDR3 protein: CASSFRKEFYEQYF

V gene: TRBV29-1
J gene: TRBJ2-3
D gene: TRBD2
clone size: NA
CDR3 DNA: TGCAGCGGGGGACTAGCGGGGACAACCACCACAGATACGCAGTATTTT
CDR3 protein: CSGGLAGTTTTDTQYF

V gene: TRBV5-5
J gene: TRBJ2-3
D gene: NA
clone size: NA
CDR3 DNA: TGTGCCAGCAGTCCCGGGGACACAGATACGCAGTATTTT
CDR3 protein: CASSPGDTDTQYF

V gene: TRBV11-2
J gene: TRBJ1-2
D gene: TRBD1
clone size: NA
CDR3 DNA: TGTGCCAGCAGCTTAGCAGGGGGAATAGGCTACACCTTC
CDR3 protein: CASSLAGGIGYTF

V gene: TRBV29-1
J gene: TRBJ1-2
D gene: TRBD1
clone size: few
CDR3 DNA: TGCAGCGCTGCCGGGACAGGGTACGAAGCCACCTTC
CDR3 protein: CSAAGTGYEATF

V gene: TRBV5-6
J gene: TRBJ2-3
D gene: NA
clone size: NA
CDR3 DNA: TGTGCCAGCAGCCCCACGATACCCACAGATACGCAGTATTTT
CDR3 protein: CASSPTIPTDTQYF

V gene: TRBV9
J gene: TRBJ2-2
D gene: NA
clone size: few
CDR3 DNA: TGTGCCAGCAGCGCGAAGGGGCAGGGGGGCACCGGGGAGCTGTTTTTT
CDR3 protein: CASSAKGQGGTGELFF

V gene: TRBV7-2
J gene: TRBJ1-1
D gene: TRBD1
clone size: few
CDR3 DNA: TGTGCCAGCAGCTTGGACAGGGATAGGGGAGCTTTCTTT
CDR3 protein: CASSLDRDRGAFF

V gene: TRBV28
J gene: TRBJ1-4
D gene: NA
clone size: once
CDR3 DNA: NA
CDR3 protein: CASSFGTGAPIRFF

V gene: TRBV5-6
J gene: TRBJ1-5
D gene: NA
clone size: once
CDR3 DNA: TGTGCCAGCAGCTTGAAGGGGACTCAGCCCCAGCATTTT
CDR3 protein: CASSLKGTQPQHF

V gene: TRBV7-6
J gene: TRBJ2-7
D gene: NA
clone size: NA
CDR3 DNA: TGTGCCAGCAGCGCCCCAGGGGGAGGTCTTGGCGAGCAGTACTTC
CDR3 protein: CASSAPGGGLGEQYF

V gene: TRBV30
J gene: TRBJ2-5
D gene: TRBD2
clone size: NA
CDR3 DNA: TGTGCCTGGAGACTAGCGGGAGGGGGGGAGACCCAGTACTTC
CDR3 protein: CAWRLAGGGETQYF

V gene: TRBV5-5
J gene: TRBJ2-6
D gene: TRBD2
clone size: few
CDR3 DNA: TGTGCCAGCAGCAGCGGGATGAGCTCTGGGGCCAACGTCCTGACTTTC
CDR3 protein: CASSSGMSSGANVLTF

V gene: TRBV7-6
J gene: TRBJ1-4
D gene: NA
clone size: NA
CDR3 DNA: TGTGCCAGCAGCTTAGCAGATGAAAAACTGTTTTTT
CDR3 protein: CASSLADEKLFF

V gene: TRBV9
J gene: TRBJ1-1
D gene: NA
clone size: NA
CDR3 DNA: TGTGCCAGCAGCGTAGTTCCGGGACTGAACACTGAAGCTTTCTTT
CDR3 protein: CASSVVPGLNTEAFF

V gene: TRBV7-6
J gene: TRBJ2-5
D gene: NA
clone size: NA
CDR3 DNA: TGTGCCAGCAGCTTAGATCGTTGGGGGAGTACGGGCGAGACCCAGTACTTC
CDR3 protein: CASSLDRWGSTGETQYF

V gene: TRBV5-5
J gene: TRBJ1-2
D gene: NA
clone size: few
CDR3 DNA: TGTGCCAGCAGCTCCCTCGACAGCCTCGACTTAGCTAACTATGGCTACACCTTC
CDR3 protein: CASSSLDSLDLANYGYTF

V gene: TRBV2
J gene: TRBJ2-7
D gene: NA
clone size: NA
CDR3 DNA: TGTGCCAGCAGCCCCCAACGAGTATACTCCTACGAGCAGTACTTC
CDR3 protein: CASSPQRVYSYEQYF

V gene: TRBV20-1
J gene: TRBJ2-5
D gene: NA
clone size: many
CDR3 DNA: TGCAGTGCTAGGCCTCAAGGGACCCAGTACTTC
CDR3 protein: CSARPQGTQYF

V gene: TRBV28
J gene: TRBJ1-2
D gene: NA
clone size: NA
CDR3 DNA: TGTGCCAGCAGCTCACACAGGAAAAACCTAGGTGGCTACACCTTC
CDR3 protein: CASSSHRKNLGGYTF

V gene: TRBV2
J gene: TRBJ1-1
D gene: TRBD1
clone size: NA
CDR3 DNA: TGTGCCAGCAGCGGGGACAGTCGGACTGAAGCTTTCTTT
CDR3 protein: CASSGDSRTEAFF

V gene: TRBV6-1
J gene: TRBJ2-7
D gene: NA
clone size: NA
CDR3 DNA: TGTGCCAGCAGTGACAGGGGGGCTCTAGGTGAGCAGTACTTC
CDR3 protein: CASSDRGALGEQYF

V gene: TRBV2
J gene: TRBJ1-1
D gene: TRBD1
clone size: NA
CDR3 DNA: TGTGCCAGCAGTGATGGGACAGGTGACGCTTTCTTT
CDR3 protein: CASSDGTGDAFF